The source of this T cell receptor beta chain is a study of identical twins (dated by TCRdb to the mid-2010s). General notes on the study: TCR alpha and beta repertoires from monozygotic twins, unrelated adults of various ages and cord blood were deep-sequenced to test whether fetal clonotypes persist. To rule out contamination, the twin experiments were replicated at different times with different library preparation protocols.

This clonotype showed up many times. Its antigen is still unknown. Per-base qualities were not stored, and no clone one base away is much larger. All donors were healthy Caucasians. Three pairs of female monozygotic twins, all aged roughly 18 to 30 years, made up the twin cohort. Peripheral blood mononuclear cells were used as the source from which RNA for TCR libraries was isolated. What the study reported, not specific to this receptor: Because the same donors could not be followed over many years, conclusions were based on cross-sectional statistical analysis. Out-of-frame TCR alpha sharing in monozygotic twins was systematically underestimated by recombination models, whereas sharing between unrelated individuals was in agreement with the recombination models. Invariant T cells such as MAIT and iNKT could partly confound zero-insertion analyses, though diverse VJ usage argued against this for most clonotypes. Excess twin sharing in beta out-of-frame sequences was weaker because fewer shared sequences lowered the signal-to-noise ratio. Fewer insertions were carried by abundant cord blood beta clonotypes; a weaker similar trend was observed in young adult naive repertoires, while no such trend was observed in memory repertoires. Compared with coincidental sharing between unrelated individuals, an excess of low generation-probability sequences was observed among out-of-frame TCR alpha sequences shared between twins.

V loses 3 bases, J loses 4 bases, and the germline ends lie 10 bases apart. The CDR3 spans 14 residues, from the cysteine through the phenylalanine. Only the CDR3 region is kept as DNA, spanning 42 bases read in frame from base 1. Libraries were made using 5' RACE. The sequencing machine was an Illumina HiSeq 2000. Template switching introduced a universal primer binding site; the final cDNA contained a unique molecular identifier, enabling accurate counting of TCR cDNA molecules. First-strand cDNA for TCR alpha and beta chains was synthesized from specific primers in the conserved constant-segment region. To control for contamination, every cDNA library carried two barcodes: a SMART-Mk sample barcode plus Illumina barcodes. Two successive PCR steps introduced TruSeq adapter sequences along with Illumina sample barcodes. Sequencing of the TCR alpha and beta cDNA libraries was done on the Illumina HiSeq platform using custom primers. On the study's bioinformatics: Raw reads were processed with MiGEC to extract unique molecular identifiers, and MiXCR was used to determine CDR3 positions. Recombination models were inferred per individual with the repgenHMM and IGoR tools using an EM algorithm. The analysis of shared clonotypes was done with the tcR package in R, with sharing normalized by the product of cloneset sizes. To study raw recombination without the effects of thymic and clonal selection, out-of-frame nonproductive sequences were analyzed. TCRdb reprocessed the public reads (quality trimming at Q25 with fastp, clone calling with MiXCR) and kept in-frame beta chains. Rows with a matching CDR3 protein are joined into one entry that keeps the most common DNA and genes. The V and J calls here are based on TCRdb, not the publication. Counted in this sample were roughly 720,000 distinct CDR3 sequences; 18% of them appeared once. The top ten clonotypes cover around 13% of the sample.

These same data were also listed under a study on T cells expressing NK-cell markers. As the second study states: TCR beta-chain repertoires were profiled in sorted CD3+CD56+NKG2C+, CD3+CD56+NKG2C- and CD3+CD56-NKG2C+ T-cell subsets from about 8 donors. Seven of the eight sequenced donors were HCMV-seropositive and one was HCMV-seronegative. In several experiments an anti-gammadeltaTCR antibody was added to restrict sorting to alphabetaTCR-expressing T cells. For over five donors, the dominant CD3+CD56+NKG2C+ clonotypes were among the top 10 CD8+ clonotypes and accounted for about 1.0-7.0% of CD8+ T cells. Those dominant clonotypes were again the most abundant among CD3+CD56-NKG2C+ cells in a handful of donors, at about 25-65%. It remained unclear whether the expanded NKG2C-expressing T cell clones were specific for HCMV antigens. The eight sequenced donors were randomly selected healthy volunteers, three men and five women. A commercial ELISA kit detecting HCMV-specific IgG in serum was used to determine HCMV serostatus. For five to seven donors, unsorted PBMC were also used to sequence bulk peripheral blood T-cell repertoires. MIGEC handled demultiplexing of the reads and grouping by UMI, while MiTCR was used to assemble and quantify clonotypes. To exclude erroneous sequences, any TCR cDNA sequence not supported by at least two reads was discarded. The tcR package was used for downstream repertoire analysis, with clonotypes matched between fractions based on CDR3 nucleotide sequence plus V segment. Antigen specificity was annotated against VDJdb with VDJmatch, allowing one amino acid substitution in CDR3.

The origin of this receptor is a woman between 18 and 29 years old in good health. The sequence links TRBV12-3 or TRBV12-4 to TRBJ2-1; matching of 5 bases hints at TRBD2 as the D gene. The sample comprised PBMCs. This receptor has the CDR3 CASSLGVIYNEQFF. The nucleotide sequence reads as follows: TGTGCCAGCAGTTTGGGAGTTATTTACAATGAGCAGTTCTTC.